The rows below give T cell receptor beta chains drawn from one sample of a study of shared clonotypes between healthy human individuals. The protocol was immunoSEQ multiplex PCR, while the TCRdb copy is restricted to in-frame clones and leaves out a portion. Here the sample spans about 2 million clones, 85% to 95% being singletons. The sequencing input was naive CD8+ T cells sorted from blood. All receptors derive from a man aged 18 to 30 in good health. Each CDR3 is given with its conserved first and last residue. D genes are given only for firm matches.

D gene	V gene	J gene	CDR3 protein
NA	TRBV11-3	TRBJ2-7	CASSSGAGGNYEQYF
NA	TRBV6-1	TRBJ1-4	CASSTGQLFF
NA	TRBV30	TRBJ1-1	CAWGLGKVLAFF
NA	TRBV5-5	TRBJ2-1	CASSLELGWREQFF
NA	TRBV6-5	TRBJ1-1	CASSYGGWVLNTEAFF
NA	TRBV9	TRBJ2-2	CASSPYHTGELFF
TRBD1	TRBV7-9	TRBJ2-7	CASSPPTGFSYEQYF
TRBD1	TRBV7-8	TRBJ1-4	CASSSGTGYEKLFF
TRBD1	TRBV2	TRBJ2-7	CASSEFRPGQGSYEQYF
NA	TRBV27	TRBJ1-5	CASSPGVVSNQPQHF
TRBD1	TRBV11-2	TRBJ1-4	CASRALGQGTEKLFF
TRBD1	TRBV9	TRBJ1-4	CASSVDVWTGYEKLFF
TRBD1	TRBV29-1	TRBJ1-2	CSVDAGTGGGYGYTF
NA	TRBV30	TRBJ1-6	CAWSLTGYNSPLHF
TRBD2	TRBV7-9	TRBJ2-7	CASSFALAGEQYF
TRBD1	TRBV27	TRBJ2-7	CASSLLSGQGFYEQYF
TRBD2	TRBV28	TRBJ2-1	CASSSLYLAGPNNEQFF
NA	TRBV6-5	TRBJ1-2	CASSYSFRDGYTF
NA	TRBV4-1	TRBJ2-1	CASSQPVLGDNEQFF
NA	TRBV5-6	TRBJ2-3	CASSFRRANADTQYF